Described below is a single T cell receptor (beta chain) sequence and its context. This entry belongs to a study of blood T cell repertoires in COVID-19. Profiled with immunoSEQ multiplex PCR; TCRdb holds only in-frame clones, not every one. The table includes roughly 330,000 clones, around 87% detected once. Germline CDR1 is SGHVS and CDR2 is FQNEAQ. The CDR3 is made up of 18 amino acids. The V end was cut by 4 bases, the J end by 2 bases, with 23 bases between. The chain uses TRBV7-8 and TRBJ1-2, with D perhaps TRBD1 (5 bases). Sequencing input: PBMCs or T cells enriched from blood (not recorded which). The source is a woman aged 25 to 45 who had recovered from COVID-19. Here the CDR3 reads CASSWGGDALGRNYGYTF. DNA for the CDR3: TGTGCCAGCAGCTGGGGGGGGGACGCCCTAGGTAGGAACTATGGCTACACCTTC.